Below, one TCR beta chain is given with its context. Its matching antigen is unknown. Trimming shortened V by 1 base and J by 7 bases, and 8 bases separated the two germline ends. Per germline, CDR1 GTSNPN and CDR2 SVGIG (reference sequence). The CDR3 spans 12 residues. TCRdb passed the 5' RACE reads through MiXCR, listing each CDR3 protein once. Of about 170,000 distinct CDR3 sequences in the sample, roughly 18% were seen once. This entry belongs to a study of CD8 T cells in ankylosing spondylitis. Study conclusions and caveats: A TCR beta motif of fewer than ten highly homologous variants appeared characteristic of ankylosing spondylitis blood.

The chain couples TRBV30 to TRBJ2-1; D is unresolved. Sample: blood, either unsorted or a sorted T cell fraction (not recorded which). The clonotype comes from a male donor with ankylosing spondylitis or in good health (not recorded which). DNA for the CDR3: TGTGCCTGGAGTGGGGAAAGAAATGAGCAGTTCTTC. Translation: CAWSGERNEQFF.